Following are 5 T cell receptor beta chains from one sample sequenced in a study of CD8 T cells in Susac syndrome. cDNA came from around 0.5 to 1 ug RNA primed by random hexamers. TCRdb reanalysed the immunoSEQ multiplex PCR reads using MiXCR and keeps one entry per CDR3 protein. Altogether more than 150,000 distinct CDR3 sequences are present, over 85% being singletons, with the ten largest covering about 0.13%. Sequenced: CD4+ T cells from PBMCs. Receptor source: a human donor in good health.

V is TRBV29-1 and J is TRBJ1-1; D is undetermined. CDR3 length: 12 amino acids. V was pared by 6 bases and J by 5 bases, with 13 bases between. The germline gives CDR1 SQVTM, CDR2 ANQGSEA. The CDR3 bases are TGCAGCGTGGGAACGGAACGTACTGAAGCTTTCTTT. It specifies CSVGTERTEAFF.

V is TRBV27 and J is TRBJ2-1; 9 positions agree with TRBD1. The length of the CDR3 is 15 residues. With 6 bases clipped from V and 6 bases from J, the junction kept 9 bases outside the gene matches. Germline values: CDR1 MNHEY, CDR2 SMNVEV (reference sequence). The CDR3 loop is CASSPGTGFINEQFF. The CDR3 DNA is TGTGCCAGCAGCCCCGGGACAGGGTTTATCAATGAGCAGTTCTTC.

The chain combines TRBV30 with TRBJ1-1; tentative D call: TRBD1 (5 bases). The CDR3 loop spans 14 amino acids. Germline V lookup: CDR1 GTSNPN, CDR2 SVGIG (reference sequence). Trimming shortened V by 0 bases and J by 1 base, and 9 bases separated the two germline ends. CDR3 sequence reads: CAWSVGLPNTEAFF. The CDR3 DNA follows: TGTGCCTGGAGTGTGGGACTGCCGAACACTGAAGCTTTCTTT.

The V call is TRBV7-8, the J call TRBJ2-5; D gene uncertain. The CDR3 length is 14 residues. Trimming cost V 3 bases and J 1 base, with 9 bases left between them. CDR1 is SGHVS, CDR2 FQNEAQ, per germline. In DNA form, the CDR3 reads TGTGCCAGCAGCTTTTCAGCCGGCCAAGAGACCCAGTACTTC. It yields the protein CASSFSAGQETQYF.

The rearrangement joins TRBV20-1 to TRBJ2-5; 12 bases are a match to TRBD2. The junction had 10 bases not matched to a gene; V was cut back by 5 bases and J by 6 bases. Germline values: CDR1 DFQATT, CDR2 SNEGSKA (reference sequence). This CDR3 is built from 15 residues. The CDR3 nucleotides read TGCAGTGCTGGCAAACTAGCGGGGGGCGGCAAGACCCAGTACTTC. Residues: CSAGKLAGGGKTQYF.